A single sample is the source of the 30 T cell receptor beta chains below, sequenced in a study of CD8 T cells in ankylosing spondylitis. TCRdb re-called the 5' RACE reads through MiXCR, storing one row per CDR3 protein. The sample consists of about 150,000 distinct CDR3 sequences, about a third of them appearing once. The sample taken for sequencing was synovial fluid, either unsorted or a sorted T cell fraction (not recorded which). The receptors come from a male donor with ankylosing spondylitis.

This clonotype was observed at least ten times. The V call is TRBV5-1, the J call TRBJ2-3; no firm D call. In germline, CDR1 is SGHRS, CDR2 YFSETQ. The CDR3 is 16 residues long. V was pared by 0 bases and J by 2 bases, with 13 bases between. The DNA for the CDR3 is TGCGCCAGCAGCTTGGTGGCAAGTATTACCACAGATACGCAGTATTTT. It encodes CASSLVASITTDTQYF.

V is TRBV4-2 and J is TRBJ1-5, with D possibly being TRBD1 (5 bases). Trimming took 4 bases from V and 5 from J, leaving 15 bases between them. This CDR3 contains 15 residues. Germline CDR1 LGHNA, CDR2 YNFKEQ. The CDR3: CASSPRGGEDQPQHF. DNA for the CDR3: TGTGCCAGCAGCCCCCGGGGGGGGGAGGATCAGCCCCAGCATTTT.

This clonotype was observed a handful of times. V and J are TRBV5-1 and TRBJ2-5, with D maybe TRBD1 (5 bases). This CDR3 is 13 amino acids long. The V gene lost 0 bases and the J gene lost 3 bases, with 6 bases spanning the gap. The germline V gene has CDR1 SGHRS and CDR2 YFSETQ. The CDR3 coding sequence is TGCGCCAGCAGCTTGGACAGGAAAGAGACCCAGTACTTC. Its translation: CASSLDRKETQYF.

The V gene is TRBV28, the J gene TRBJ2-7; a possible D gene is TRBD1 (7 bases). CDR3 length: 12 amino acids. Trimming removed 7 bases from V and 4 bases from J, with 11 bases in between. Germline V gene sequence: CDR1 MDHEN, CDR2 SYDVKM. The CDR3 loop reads CASTQGGYEQYF. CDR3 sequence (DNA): TGTGCCAGCACCCAGGGGGGTTACGAGCAGTACTTC. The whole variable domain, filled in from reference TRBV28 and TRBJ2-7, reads DVKVTQSSRYLVKRTGEKVFLECVQDMDHENMFWYRQDPGLGLRLIYFSYDVKMKEKGDIPEGYSVSREKKERFSLILESASTNQTSMYLCASTQGGYEQYFGPGTRLTVT.

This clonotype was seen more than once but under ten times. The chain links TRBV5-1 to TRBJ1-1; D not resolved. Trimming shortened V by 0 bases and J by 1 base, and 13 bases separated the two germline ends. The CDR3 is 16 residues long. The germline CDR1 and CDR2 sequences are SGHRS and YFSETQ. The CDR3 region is CASSLESKVTNTEAFF. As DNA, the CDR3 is TGCGCCAGCAGCTTGGAATCTAAGGTTACGAACACTGAAGCTTTCTTT.

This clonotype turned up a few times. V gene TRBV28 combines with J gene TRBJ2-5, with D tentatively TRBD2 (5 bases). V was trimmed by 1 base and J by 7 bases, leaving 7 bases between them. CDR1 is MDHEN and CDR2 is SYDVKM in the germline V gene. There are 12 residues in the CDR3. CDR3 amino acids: CASSLYRGTQYF. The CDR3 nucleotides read TGTGCCAGCAGTTTATACCGGGGGACCCAGTACTTC.

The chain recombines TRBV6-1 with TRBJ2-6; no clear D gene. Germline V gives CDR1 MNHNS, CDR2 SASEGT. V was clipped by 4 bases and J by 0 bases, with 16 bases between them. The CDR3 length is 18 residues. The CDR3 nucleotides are TGTGCCAGCAGTGGAGTGGCCACATCATCCTCTGGGGCCAACGTCCTGACTTTC. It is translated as CASSGVATSSSGANVLTF.

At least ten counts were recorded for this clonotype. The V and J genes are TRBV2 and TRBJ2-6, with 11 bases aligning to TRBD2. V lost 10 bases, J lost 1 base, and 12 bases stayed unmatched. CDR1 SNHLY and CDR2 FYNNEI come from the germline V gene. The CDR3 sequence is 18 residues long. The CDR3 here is CATSSLAGGGSGANVLTF. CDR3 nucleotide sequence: TGTGCCACCTCCTCCCTAGCGGGAGGTGGGTCTGGGGCCAACGTCCTGACTTTC.

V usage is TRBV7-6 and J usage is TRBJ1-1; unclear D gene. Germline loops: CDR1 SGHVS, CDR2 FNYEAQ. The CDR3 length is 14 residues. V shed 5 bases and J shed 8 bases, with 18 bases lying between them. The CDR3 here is CASSPLSRSREAFF. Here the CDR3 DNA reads TGTGCCAGCAGCCCCCTCTCACGTTCTCGGGAAGCTTTCTTT.

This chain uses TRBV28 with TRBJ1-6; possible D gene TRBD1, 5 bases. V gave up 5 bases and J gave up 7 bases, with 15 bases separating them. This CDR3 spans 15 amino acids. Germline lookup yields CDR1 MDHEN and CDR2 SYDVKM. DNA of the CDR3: TGTGCCAGCAGTCCCCCAGGGAAAACGAATTCACCCCTCCACTTT. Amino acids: CASSPPGKTNSPLHF.

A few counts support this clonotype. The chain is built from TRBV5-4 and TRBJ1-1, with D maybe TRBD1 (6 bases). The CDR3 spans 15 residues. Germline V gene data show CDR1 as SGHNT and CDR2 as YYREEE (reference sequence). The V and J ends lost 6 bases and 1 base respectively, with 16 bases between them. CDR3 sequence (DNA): TGTGCCAGCACTCCGGGGGGCAGGTCGAACACTGAAGCTTTCTTT. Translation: CASTPGGRSNTEAFF. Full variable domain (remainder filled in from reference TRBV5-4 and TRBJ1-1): ETGVTQSPTHLIKTRGQQVTLRCSSQSGHNTVSWYQQALGQGPQFIFQYYREEENGRGNFPPRFSGLQFPNYSSELNVNALELDDSALYLCASTPGGRSNTEAFFGQGTRLTVV.

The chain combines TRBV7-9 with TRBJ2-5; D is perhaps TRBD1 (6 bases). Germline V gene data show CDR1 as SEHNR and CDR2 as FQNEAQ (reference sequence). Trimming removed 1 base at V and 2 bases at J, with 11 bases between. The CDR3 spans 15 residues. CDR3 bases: TGTGCCAGCAGCTTAGGGCGACAGGTTCAAGAGACCCAGTACTTC. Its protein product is CASSLGRQVQETQYF.

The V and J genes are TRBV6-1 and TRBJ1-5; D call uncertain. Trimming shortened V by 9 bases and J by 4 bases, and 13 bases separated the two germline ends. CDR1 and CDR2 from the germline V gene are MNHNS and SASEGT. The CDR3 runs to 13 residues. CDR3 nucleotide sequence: TGTGCCAGTCAAGCAGGCAATAATCAGCCCCAGCATTTT. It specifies CASQAGNNQPQHF.

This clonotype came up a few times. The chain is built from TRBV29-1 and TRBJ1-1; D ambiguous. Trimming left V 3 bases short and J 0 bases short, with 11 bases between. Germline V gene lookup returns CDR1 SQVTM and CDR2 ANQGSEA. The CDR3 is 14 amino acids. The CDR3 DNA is TGCAGCGTTGAGATCGGGCAGATGAACACTGAAGCTTTCTTT. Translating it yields CSVEIGQMNTEAFF.

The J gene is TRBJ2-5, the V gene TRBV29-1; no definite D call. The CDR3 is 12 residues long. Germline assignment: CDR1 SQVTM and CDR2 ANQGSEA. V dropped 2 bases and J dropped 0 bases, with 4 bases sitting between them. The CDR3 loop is CSVEQYQETQYF. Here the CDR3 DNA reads TGCAGCGTTGAACAGTACCAAGAGACCCAGTACTTC.

The CDR3 bases are TGTGCCAGCAGCCGACAGGACAATCAGCCCCAGCATTTT. Its translation is CASSRQDNQPQHF. V gene TRBV7-9 combines with J gene TRBJ1-5; perhaps TRBD1 as D (6 bases). The CDR3 loop spans 13 amino acids. The V and J ends lost 5 bases and 3 bases respectively, with 8 bases between them. CDR1 and CDR2 (germline): SEHNR, FQNEAQ (reference sequence). Supplemented by reference TRBV7-9 and TRBJ1-5, the full variable domain reads DTGVSQNPRHKITKRGQNVTFRCDPISEHNRLYWYRQTLGQGPEFLTYFQNEAQLEKSRLLSDRFSAERPKGSFSTLEIQRTEQGDSAMYLCASSRQDNQPQHFGDGTRLSIL.

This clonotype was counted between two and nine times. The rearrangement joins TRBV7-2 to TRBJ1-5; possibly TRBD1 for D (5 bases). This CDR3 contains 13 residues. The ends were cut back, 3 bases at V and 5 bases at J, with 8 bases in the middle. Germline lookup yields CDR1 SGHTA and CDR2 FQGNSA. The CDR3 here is CASSLTGHQPQHF. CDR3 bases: TGTGCCAGCAGCTTGACGGGACATCAGCCCCAGCATTTT.

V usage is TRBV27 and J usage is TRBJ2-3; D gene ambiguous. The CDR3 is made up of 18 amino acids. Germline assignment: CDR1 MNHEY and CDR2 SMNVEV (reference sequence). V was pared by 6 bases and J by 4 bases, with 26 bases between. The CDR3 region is CASSDRTLLVGSADTQYF. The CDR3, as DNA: TGTGCCAGCAGCGATCGGACCCTCCTCGTGGGTTCGGCAGATACGCAGTATTTT.

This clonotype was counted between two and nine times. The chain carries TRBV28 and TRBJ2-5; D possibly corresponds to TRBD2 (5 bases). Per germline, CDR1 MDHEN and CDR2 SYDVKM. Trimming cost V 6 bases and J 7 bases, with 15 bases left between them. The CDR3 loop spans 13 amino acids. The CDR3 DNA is TGTGCCAGCAGGCCCTTGGGAGAGGGGACCCAGTACTTC. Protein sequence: CASRPLGEGTQYF.

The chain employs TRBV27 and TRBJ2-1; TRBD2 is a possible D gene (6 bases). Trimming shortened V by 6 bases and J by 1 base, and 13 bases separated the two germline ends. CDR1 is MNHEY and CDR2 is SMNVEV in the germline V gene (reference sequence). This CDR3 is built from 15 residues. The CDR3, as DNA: TGTGCCAGCAGAACCGGGACTCCTTCCTACAATGAGCAGTTCTTC. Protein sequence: CASRTGTPSYNEQFF.

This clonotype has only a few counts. The CDR3 region is CASTHLSATGQVFAYGYTF. The CDR3 coding sequence is TGTGCCAGCACTCACCTATCCGCGACAGGCCAGGTATTCGCCTATGGCTACACCTTC. The chain employs TRBV12-3 or TRBV12-4 and TRBJ1-2, with TRBD1 as a possible D gene (6 bases). The CDR3 loop spans 19 amino acids. The V gene lost 7 bases and the J gene lost 4 bases, with 31 bases spanning the gap.

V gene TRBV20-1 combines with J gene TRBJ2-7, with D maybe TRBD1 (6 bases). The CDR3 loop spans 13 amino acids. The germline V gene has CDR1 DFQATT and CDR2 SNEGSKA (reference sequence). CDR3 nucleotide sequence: TGCAGACTTATTGACAGGCGCCTCTACGAGCAGTACTTC. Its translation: CRLIDRRLYEQYF.

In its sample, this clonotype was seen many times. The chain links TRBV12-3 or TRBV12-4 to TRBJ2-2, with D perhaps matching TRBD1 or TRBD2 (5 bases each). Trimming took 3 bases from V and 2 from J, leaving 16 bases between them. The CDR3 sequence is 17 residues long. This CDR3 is CASSFKGTTLNTGELFF. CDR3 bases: TGTGCCAGCAGTTTTAAGGGGACGACCCTAAACACCGGGGAGCTGTTTTTT.

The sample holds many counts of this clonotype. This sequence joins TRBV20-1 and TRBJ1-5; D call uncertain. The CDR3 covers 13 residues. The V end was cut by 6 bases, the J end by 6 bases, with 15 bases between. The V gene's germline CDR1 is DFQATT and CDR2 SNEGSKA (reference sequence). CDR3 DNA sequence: TGCAGTGCCATCCCTCCAGACGGTCAGCCCCAGCATTTT. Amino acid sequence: CSAIPPDGQPQHF.

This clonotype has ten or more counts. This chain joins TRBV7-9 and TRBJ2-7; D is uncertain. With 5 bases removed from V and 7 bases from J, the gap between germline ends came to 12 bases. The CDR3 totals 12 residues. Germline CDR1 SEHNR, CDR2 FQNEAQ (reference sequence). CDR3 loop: CASSPLLVEQYF. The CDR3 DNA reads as TGTGCCAGCAGCCCCCTGTTAGTGGAGCAGTACTTC.

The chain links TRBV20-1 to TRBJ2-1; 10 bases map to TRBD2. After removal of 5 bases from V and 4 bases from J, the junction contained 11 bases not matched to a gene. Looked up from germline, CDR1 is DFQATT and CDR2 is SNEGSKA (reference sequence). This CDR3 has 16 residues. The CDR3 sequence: CSALTYSGRSYNEQFF. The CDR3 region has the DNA TGCAGTGCTCTAACCTATAGCGGGAGGTCTTACAATGAGCAGTTCTTC.

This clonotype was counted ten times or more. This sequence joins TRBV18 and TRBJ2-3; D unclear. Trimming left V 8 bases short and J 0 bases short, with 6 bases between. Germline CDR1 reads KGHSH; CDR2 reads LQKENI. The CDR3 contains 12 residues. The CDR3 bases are TGTGCCAGCAGCCCAAGCACAGATACGCAGTATTTT. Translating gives CASSPSTDTQYF.

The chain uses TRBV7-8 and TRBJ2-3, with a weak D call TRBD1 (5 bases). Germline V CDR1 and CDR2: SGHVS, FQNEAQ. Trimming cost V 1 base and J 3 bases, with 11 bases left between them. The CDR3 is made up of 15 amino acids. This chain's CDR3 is CASSLGGKVTDTQYF. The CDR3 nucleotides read TGTGCCAGCAGCTTAGGGGGCAAGGTAACAGATACGCAGTATTTT.

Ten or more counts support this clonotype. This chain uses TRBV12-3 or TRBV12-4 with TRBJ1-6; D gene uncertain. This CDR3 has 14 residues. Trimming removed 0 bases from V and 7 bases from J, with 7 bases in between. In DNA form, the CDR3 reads TGTGCCAGCAGTTTAGCGACTGGGAATTCACCCCTCCACTTT. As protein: CASSLATGNSPLHF.

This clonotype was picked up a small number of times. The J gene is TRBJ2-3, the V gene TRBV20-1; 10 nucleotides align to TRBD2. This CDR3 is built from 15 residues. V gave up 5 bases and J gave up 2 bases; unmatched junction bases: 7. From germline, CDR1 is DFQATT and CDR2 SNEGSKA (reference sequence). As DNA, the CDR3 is TGCAGTGCTTTGGTAGCGGGAGGCACCACAGATACGCAGTATTTT. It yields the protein CSALVAGGTTDTQYF.